The 11 T cell receptor beta chains below all came from one sample that was sequenced in a study of blood T cell repertoires in COVID-19. Libraries were prepared by immunoSEQ multiplex PCR; TCRdb keeps only in-frame clonotypes and omits some of them. This repertoire shows 140,000 to 150,000 clones, more than 80% found once; its top ten account for 7% to 10%. Sequenced sample: peripheral blood. Receptors originate from a human donor with acute or convalescent COVID-19. The donor label of this sample is uncertain.

CDR3 bases: TGTGCCAGCGGGGGCCCCTACAATGAGCAGTTCTTC. It specifies CASGGPYNEQFF. The V and J genes are TRBV6-5 and TRBJ2-1; D may be TRBD1 (6 bases). The CDR3 length is 12 residues. Germline V gene sequence: CDR1 MNHEY, CDR2 SVGAGI. Deletions cut 8 bases from V and 2 bases from J, with 7 bases between.

The V call is TRBV18, the J call TRBJ1-2, with D maybe TRBD1 (6 bases). Trimming took off 3 bases at V and 6 bases at J, with 11 bases between the two ends. Germline CDR1 reads KGHSH; CDR2 reads LQKENI. The CDR3 is 13 residues long. The CDR3 DNA reads as TGTGCCAGCTCACCGAGCCAGGGGCATGGCTACACCTTC. Translation: CASSPSQGHGYTF. Filled out from reference TRBV18 and TRBJ1-2, the complete variable domain reads NAGVMQNPRHLVRRRGQEARLRCSPMKGHSHVYWYRQLPEEGLKFMVYLQKENIIDESGMPKERFSAEFPKEGPSILRIQQVVRGDSAAYFCASSPSQGHGYTFGSGTRLTVV.

This clone was seen once. The gene calls are TRBV24-1 and TRBJ2-7; possibly TRBD2 for D (6 bases). Germline V gene sequence: CDR1 KGHDR, CDR2 SFDVKD. Trimming removed 9 bases at V and 7 bases at J, with 6 bases between. The CDR3 consists of 9 residues. In DNA form, the CDR3 reads TGTGCCACCCGGGAGGAGCAGTACGTC. It specifies CATREEQYV.

V is TRBV4-2 and J is TRBJ2-1; tentatively, D is TRBD2 (6 bases). The CDR3 sequence is 16 residues long. V was shortened by 6 bases and J by 6 bases, with 21 bases between the two germline ends. CDR1 and CDR2 (germline): LGHNA, YNFKEQ. In nucleotides, the CDR3 is TGTGCCAGCAGTCTAGAAGGGACTTCTCTTCTCAATGAGCAGTTCTTC. It encodes CASSLEGTSLLNEQFF.

This chain uses TRBV7-9 with TRBJ2-6; TRBD2 is a possible D gene (5 bases). The CDR3 contains 15 residues. The germline V gene has CDR1 SEHNR and CDR2 FQNEAQ (reference sequence). V lost 4 bases, J lost 4 bases, and 11 bases lay in between. The CDR3 is CASSSPGVGANVLTF. The CDR3 DNA reads TGTGCCAGCAGCTCCCCCGGGGTCGGGGCCAACGTCCTGACTTTC. The full variable domain, completed using reference TRBV7-9 and TRBJ2-6, is DTGVSQNPRHKITKRGQNVTFRCDPISEHNRLYWYRQTLGQGPEFLTYFQNEAQLEKSRLLSDRFSAERPKGSFSTLEIQRTEQGDSAMYLCASSSPGVGANVLTFGAGSRLTVL.

This chain links TRBV24-1 with TRBJ1-5; D is ambiguous. The CDR3 spans 14 residues. Per the germline V gene, CDR1 is KGHDR and CDR2 is SFDVKD. The V end lost 2 bases, the J end lost 5 bases, and 9 bases lay between the germline ends. CDR3 coding DNA: TGTGCCACCAGTGATTCGCAGCGTTATCAGCCCCAGCATTTT. It encodes CATSDSQRYQPQHF.

The V and J genes are TRBV10-2 and TRBJ2-7, with D perhaps TRBD1 (5 bases). There are 12 residues in the CDR3. V was pared by 2 bases and J by 7 bases, with 9 bases between. Germline CDR1 WSHSY, CDR2 SAAADI. The CDR3 protein is CASSEAGSEQYF. In DNA form, the CDR3 reads TGCGCCAGCAGTGAGGCAGGGTCGGAGCAGTACTTC.

The chain employs TRBV5-6 and TRBJ1-6; 9 bases align to TRBD1. The CDR3 totals 14 residues. Germline V gene lookup returns CDR1 SGHDT and CDR2 YYEEEE. The V and J ends lost 4 bases and 13 bases, in that order; junction bases with no gene match: 9. Written as DNA, the CDR3 is TGTGCCAGCAGCGATGCCGGGACAGGGTTCCCCCTCCACTTT. It yields the protein CASSDAGTGFPLHF.

The rearrangement uses TRBV2 and TRBJ1-2, with no clear D. The length of the CDR3 is 13 residues. Germline assignment: CDR1 SNHLY and CDR2 FYNNEI. Trimming took 6 bases from V and 4 from J, leaving 12 bases between them. CDR3: CASREGWGYGYTF. The CDR3 nucleotides read TGTGCCAGCAGGGAGGGTTGGGGCTATGGCTACACCTTC.

The J gene is TRBJ1-1, the V gene TRBV11-2, with D perhaps TRBD1 (6 bases). The CDR3 is 15 amino acids. Trimming cost V 2 bases and J 4 bases, with 14 bases left between them. Germline CDR1 and CDR2: SGHAT and FQNNGV. The CDR3 sequence is CASSLPWGGGTEAFF. CDR3 coding DNA: TGTGCCAGCAGCTTACCCTGGGGAGGGGGCACTGAAGCTTTCTTT.

The chain employs TRBV27 and TRBJ1-1; the match to TRBD1 covers 7 bases. The germline V gene encodes CDR1 MNHEY and CDR2 SMNVEV (reference sequence). V shed 6 bases, J shed 2 bases, and the junction held 9 bases outside the gene matches. The CDR3 contains 15 residues. The CDR3 coding sequence is TGTGCCAGCAGGACAAGACAGGGAGTTAACACTGAAGCTTTCTTT. Protein: CASRTRQGVNTEAFF.